The sequence of this TCR beta chain was determined in a study of T cell responses to AZD1222 COVID-19 vaccine. On this clone itself: Its antigen is not known.

Sequencing was performed with immunoSEQ multiplex PCR; in TCRdb, only in-frame clones are kept and a portion is missing. The profile covers approximately 150,000 clones, with around nine tenths appearing a single time and 1.5% to 2% taken by the ten largest. The study, taken as a whole, reports: Nearly half of the spike-specific TCRs reportedly recognize variant regions that carry no mutations. Vaccination with two AZD1222 doses was followed by a rise in Spike-specific TCR breadth and depth.

Trimming pared 6 bases from V and 2 bases from J, leaving 16 bases between. CDR1 MRHNA and CDR2 SNTAGT come from the germline V gene. The CDR3 totals 15 residues. The input for sequencing was peripheral blood, taken 28 days after the second AZD1222 dose. The receptor was derived from an adult who received the AZD1222 COVID-19 vaccine. The chain uses TRBV6-4 and TRBJ2-5, with D perhaps matching TRBD2 (5 bases). Written as DNA, the CDR3 is TGTGCCAGCAGCCCCCCGGGGTGTGGTCAAGAGACCCAGTACTTC. Its protein is CASSPPGCGQETQYF.